The rows below give T cell receptor beta chains drawn from one sample of a study of blood T cells in healthy people across ages. In TCRdb, the 5' RACE reads were re-called with MiXCR into one record per CDR3 protein. The data contain about 720,000 distinct CDR3 sequences, about a fifth of them singletons. The sample comprised blood. All receptors come from a man between 70 and 80 years old in good health. The CDR3 runs from the conserved cysteine through the conserved F or W. A D gene is named only where the DNA matches it firmly. The size entry is marked missing in some rows and otherwise reads once, few, many or a size class.

CDR3nt	CDR3aa	abundance	v_gene	len	j_gene	d_gene
TGTGCCATCAGTTACACGGGAAACACTGAAGCTTTCTTT	CAISYTGNTEAFF	NA	TRBV10-3	13	TRBJ1-1	NA
TGTACCAGCTCACTACCCGGGACTAGTAAGTTCTTC	CTSSLPGTSKFF	few	TRBV18	12	TRBJ2-5	TRBD2
TGTGCCAGCAGCACGAGGACGGCTGGAAACACCATATATTTT	CASSTRTAGNTIYF	few	TRBV7-9	14	TRBJ1-3	NA
TGTGCCAGCAGTTCCACAGGGGTAGGTGGCTACACCTTC	CASSSTGVGGYTF	many	TRBV12-3/TRBV12-4	13	TRBJ1-2	TRBD1
TGTGCCAGCAGCTTAGGTGGCAGGGTGGGGGAGCAGTACTTC	CASSLGGRVGEQYF	few	TRBV11-2	14	TRBJ2-7	NA
TGTGCCAGCAGTAGACAGGGGTGGCAGACCCAGTACTTC	CASSRQGWQTQYF	NA	TRBV28	13	TRBJ2-5	TRBD1
TGTGCCAGCAGCCAAATAACAGGGCTGGCAACTAATGAAAAACTGTTTTTT	CASSQITGLATNEKLFF	NA	TRBV12-3/TRBV12-4	17	TRBJ1-4	NA
TGCAGTGCTACCCCTTCGACAGGGCGGACTGAAGCTTTCTTT	CSATPSTGRTEAFF	few	TRBV20-1	14	TRBJ1-1	TRBD1
TGTGCCATCAGTGAGGGTGGGGCAGATACGCAGTATTTT	CAISEGGADTQYF	many	TRBV10-3	13	TRBJ2-3	NA
TGTGCCAGCAGTTACGTAGGGGGAATTTCACCCCTCCACTTT	CASSYVGGISPLHF	NA	TRBV6-5	14	TRBJ1-6	NA
TGTGCCAGCAGCCAATTGACTAGCGGGAGAAGAGACCAGTACTTC	CASSQLTSGRRDQYF	NA	TRBV3-1	15	TRBJ2-5	TRBD2
TGTGCCAGCAGCCAGGGGGAGGAAAAACTGTTTTTT	CASSQGEEKLFF	NA	TRBV3-1	12	TRBJ1-4	NA
TGTGCCAGCAGTCCAAACCCCGGACAGGTTTATGGCTACACCTTC	CASSPNPGQVYGYTF	many	TRBV27	15	TRBJ1-2	TRBD1
TGTGCCAGCACCTCAGGGGTCGGCAATGAGCAGTTCTTC	CASTSGVGNEQFF	NA	TRBV7-2	13	TRBJ2-1	NA
TGTGCCAGCAGCTCGCCACCGTGGGGAGCCAAAAACATTCAGTACTTC	CASSSPPWGAKNIQYF	NA	TRBV7-9	16	TRBJ2-4	NA
TGCAGTGCTTTGGGTCCCTACAATGAGCAGTTCTTC	CSALGPYNEQFF	once	TRBV20-1	12	TRBJ2-1	NA
TGCAGCGTCTCCGGCAGGGGATACAATGAGCAGTTCTTC	CSVSGRGYNEQFF	few	TRBV29-1	13	TRBJ2-1	NA
TGTGCCAGCAGTTACGACAGCCGGGGGGAAAAACTGTTTTTT	CASSYDSRGEKLFF	NA	TRBV6-5	14	TRBJ1-4	NA
TGTGCCAGCAGCCAGGTTTGGACCCACGAGCAGTACTTC	CASSQVWTHEQYF	NA	TRBV4-2	13	TRBJ2-7	NA
TGTGCCAGCAGTGAAGGTCCGGCTAACTATGGCTACACCTTC	CASSEGPANYGYTF	few	TRBV6-1	14	TRBJ1-2	NA
TGTGCCATCAGTGAGTCGGGAGGGAACGGCTACACCTTC	CAISESGGNGYTF	NA	TRBV10-3	13	TRBJ1-2	NA
TGCAGTGCTCCTCTAGCGGGGGCCCCCAAAAACATTCAGTACTTC	CSAPLAGAPKNIQYF	NA	TRBV20-1	15	TRBJ2-4	TRBD2
TGCAGTGCCCCATGGGCAGGGGCGAACACCGGGGAGCTGTTTTTT	CSAPWAGANTGELFF	NA	TRBV20-1	15	TRBJ2-2	NA
TGTGCCTGGAACCCGGCCGGGGAGCTGTTTTTT	CAWNPAGELFF	NA	TRBV30	11	TRBJ2-2	NA
TGCGCCAGCAGCTCACAAACGGGGGGCGCGAACACCGGGGAGCTGTTTTTT	CASSSQTGGANTGELFF	few	TRBV5-1	17	TRBJ2-2	NA
TGTGCCAGCAGCGCTTGGACTAGCGGGACTCGGTTCTTC	CASSAWTSGTRFF	NA	TRBV14	13	TRBJ2-5	TRBD2
TGTGCCAGCAGCTTAGTGTGGACTAGCGGGACCAGGACCTACAATGAGCAGTTCTTC	CASSLVWTSGTRTYNEQFF	NA	TRBV7-2	19	TRBJ2-1	TRBD2
TGCGCCAGCAGCCAAGATTATCCCCGGGTTCGCTATGGCTACACCTTC	CASSQDYPRVRYGYTF	NA	TRBV4-1	16	TRBJ1-2	NA
TGTGCCAGCATCGCCGTAGGGACTAGTATGTTCGGGGAGCTGTTTTTT	CASIAVGTSMFGELFF	NA	TRBV27	16	TRBJ2-2	TRBD2
TGTGCCAGCCGCCCTTGGGTGGCTTTTGAGACCCAGTACTTC	CASRPWVAFETQYF	few	TRBV2	14	TRBJ2-5	NA
TGTGCCAGCAAACATCCAAAGAACTACGAGCAGTACTTC	CASKHPKNYEQYF	few	TRBV28	13	TRBJ2-7	NA
TGCAGTGCACCGCTAGTTTCCTACAATGAGCAGTTCTTC	CSAPLVSYNEQFF	few	TRBV20-1	13	TRBJ2-1	NA
TGTGCCACCAGGTTCAGGGAGAACACTGAAGCTTTCTTT	CATRFRENTEAFF	many	TRBV2	13	TRBJ1-1	NA
TGTGCCAGCAGCACCCTACAGGGGTCTAACTATGGCTACACCTTC	CASSTLQGSNYGYTF	NA	TRBV28	15	TRBJ1-2	TRBD1
TGTGCCAGCAGTTTAATGGGAGATGGCCCCGGGGAGCTGTTTTTT	CASSLMGDGPGELFF	few	TRBV12-3/TRBV12-4	15	TRBJ2-2	NA
TGCGCCAGCAGGGAAAGCGGGGACTCCTACAATGAGCAGTTCTTC	CASRESGDSYNEQFF	NA	TRBV5-1	15	TRBJ2-1	TRBD2
TGCAGCGTTGAAATGGTAGCCTACAATGAGCAGTTCTTC	CSVEMVAYNEQFF	many	TRBV29-1	13	TRBJ2-1	NA
TGTGCCAGCAGCCGCAGGGGACCCTACGAGCAGTACTTC	CASSRRGPYEQYF	once	TRBV14	13	TRBJ2-7	NA
TGCGCCAGCAGCTTGTTTTCGGTGGGGCAGACCTCGGGGCAGTTCTTC	CASSLFSVGQTSGQFF	NA	TRBV5-1	16	TRBJ2-1	NA
TGTGCCAGCAGCTCAGCTCGACTAGTAAGAAACATTCAGTACTTC	CASSSARLVRNIQYF	NA	TRBV7-9	15	TRBJ2-4	NA
TGTGCCAGCAGATTGACTAGCGGGTCCTACAATGAGCAGTTCTTC	CASRLTSGSYNEQFF	NA	TRBV11-1	15	TRBJ2-1	TRBD2
TGCAGCCCGAGGGGGGGACAGAACACCGGGGAGCTGTTTTTT	CSPRGGQNTGELFF	few	TRBV29-1	14	TRBJ2-2	NA
TGTGCCAGCTTCGACAGATATGGCTACACCTTC	CASFDRYGYTF	NA	TRBV6-5	11	TRBJ1-2	NA
TGCAGTGCCCCTAGGACGGTAGGAGGGACTGAAGCTTTCTTT	CSAPRTVGGTEAFF	few	TRBV20-1	14	TRBJ1-1	NA
TGTGCCGCAGGGAGGGGACTAGCGGGGAACATTCAGTACTTC	CAAGRGLAGNIQYF	NA	TRBV27	14	TRBJ2-4	TRBD2
TGTGCCAGCAGTCCCAGGGGGCCTGGGGCCAACGTCCTGACTTTC	CASSPRGPGANVLTF	NA	TRBV6-5	15	TRBJ2-6	TRBD1
TGCAGTGCTAGAGACCCTAGGACCTTCCAAGAGACCCAGTACTTC	CSARDPRTFQETQYF	many	TRBV20-1	15	TRBJ2-5	NA
TGCGCCAGCAGCTTGGGACACGCAAACTCACCCCTCCACTTT	CASSLGHANSPLHF	few	TRBV5-1	14	TRBJ1-6	NA
TGCAGCGCCAGGGAGGCGACTGAAGCTTTCTTT	CSAREATEAFF	NA	TRBV29-1	11	TRBJ1-1	NA
TGTGCCAGCAGCAAAGTCGTGACCGGCACAGATACGCAGTATTTT	CASSKVVTGTDTQYF	few	TRBV21-1	15	TRBJ2-3	NA
TGTGCCAGCAGCTTTCGGGGCGTTGGAGGAGGTGGCTACACCTTC	CASSFRGVGGGGYTF	NA	TRBV9	15	TRBJ1-2	NA
TGTGCCAGCAGCCCAGACAGGGGTCGGTTGTTCGGCATTCAGTACTTC	CASSPDRGRLFGIQYF	NA	TRBV7-9	16	TRBJ2-4	TRBD1
TGCAGTGCTAGAGGTTCCCTTTCGCGCGCAGATACGCAGTATTTT	CSARGSLSRADTQYF	NA	TRBV20-1	15	TRBJ2-3	NA